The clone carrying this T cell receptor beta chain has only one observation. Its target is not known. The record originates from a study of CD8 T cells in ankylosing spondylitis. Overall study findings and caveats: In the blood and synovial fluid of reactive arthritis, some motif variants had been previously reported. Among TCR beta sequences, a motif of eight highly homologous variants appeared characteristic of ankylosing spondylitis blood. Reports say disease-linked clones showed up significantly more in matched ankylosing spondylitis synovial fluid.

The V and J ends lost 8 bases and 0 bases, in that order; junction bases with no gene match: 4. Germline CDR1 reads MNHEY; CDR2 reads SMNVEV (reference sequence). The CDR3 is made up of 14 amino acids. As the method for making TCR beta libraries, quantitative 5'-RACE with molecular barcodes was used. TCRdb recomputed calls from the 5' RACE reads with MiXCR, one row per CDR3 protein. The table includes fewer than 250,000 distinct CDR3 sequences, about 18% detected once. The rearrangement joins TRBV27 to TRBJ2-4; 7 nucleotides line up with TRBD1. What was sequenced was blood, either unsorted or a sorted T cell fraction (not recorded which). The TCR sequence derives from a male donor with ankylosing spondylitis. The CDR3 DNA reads TGTGCCAGCGGGGACAGACTAGCCAAAAACATTCAGTACTTC. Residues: CASGDRLAKNIQYF.